This is a list of T cell receptor beta chains from one sample in a study of blood T cells in healthy people across ages. TCRdb ran MiXCR on the 5' RACE reads and lists one entry per CDR3 protein. The profile shows around 1,800,000 distinct CDR3 sequences, about 39% of them singletons. The sequencing sample was made of blood. Receptors were obtained from a human donor in good health. The CDR3 runs from the conserved cysteine through the conserved F or W. The D gene is left open where the match is weak. Clone size is stated in some rows and not others, as once, few, many or a class when expanded.

j_gene,abundance,v_gene,d_gene,CDR3aa,CDR3nt
TRBJ1-2,few,TRBV20-1,TRBD1,CSARWDRGSFYGYTF,TGCAGTGCTAGATGGGACAGGGGATCTTTCTATGGCTACACCTTC
TRBJ1-2,-,TRBV28,-,CASSYPAGAVYTF,TGTGCCAGCAGTTACCCGGCAGGGGCTGTCTACACCTTC
TRBJ2-3,few,TRBV7-9,TRBD2,CASSFRLAGITDTQYF,TGTGCCAGCAGCTTCCGACTAGCGGGAATCACAGATACGCAGTATTTT
TRBJ2-3,many,TRBV5-6,-,CASSLDLASTDTQYF,TGTGCCAGCAGCTTGGACTTAGCCAGCACAGATACGCAGTATTTT
TRBJ2-5,once,TRBV20-1,-,CSARGASGLQETQYF,TGCAGTGCTAGAGGGGCCAGCGGGCTCCAAGAGACCCAGTACTTC
TRBJ2-7,-,TRBV12-3/TRBV12-4,TRBD1,CASMIQGASGEQYF,TGTGCCAGCATGATACAGGGGGCGTCAGGCGAGCAGTACTTC
TRBJ1-3,-,TRBV29-1,-,CSVEGDLAGNTIYF,TGCAGCGTTGAAGGGGATTTGGCTGGAAACACCATATATTTT
TRBJ1-4,-,TRBV6-5,-,CASSYLGPMGATNEKLFF,TGTGCCAGCAGTTACCTGGGACCGATGGGCGCAACTAATGAAAAACTGTTTTTT
TRBJ1-2,-,TRBV20-1,-,CSARDQGLAIYGYTF,TGCAGTGCTAGAGACCAAGGTTTGGCCATCTATGGCTACACCTTC
TRBJ2-7,-,TRBV6-1,-,CASSEAPLAYEQYF,TGTGCCAGCAGTGAAGCTCCTCTGGCCTACGAGCAGTACTTC
TRBJ2-1,-,TRBV12-3/TRBV12-4,-,CASSFSPDPRSYNEQFF,TGTGCCAGCAGTTTTAGTCCGGATCCCCGCTCCTACAATGAGCAGTTCTTC
TRBJ2-1,-,TRBV7-9,TRBD2,CASSLGEGTSYNEQFF,TGTGCCAGCAGCTTAGGGGAGGGGACTAGCTACAATGAGCAGTTCTTC
TRBJ2-1,few,TRBV4-3,-,CASSQLGSRGEQFF,TGCGCCAGCAGCCAATTGGGATCCCGGGGTGAGCAGTTCTTC
TRBJ2-7,-,TRBV27,TRBD2,CARLSVGLAGESSYEQYF,TGTGCCAGATTGTCGGTCGGACTAGCGGGAGAGAGCTCCTACGAGCAGTACTTC
TRBJ1-2,few,TRBV20-1,-,CSARGTSGYTF,TGCAGTGCTAGGGGGACGTCTGGCTACACCTTC
TRBJ1-2,once,TRBV14,-,CASSPTVGIGGYTF,TGTGCCAGCAGCCCAACGGTAGGGATAGGTGGCTACACCTTC
TRBJ2-5,few,TRBV25-1,-,CASSEFKGLQETQYF,TGTGCCAGCAGTGAATTTAAGGGGTTGCAAGAGACCCAGTACTTC
TRBJ1-2,-,TRBV7-9,-,CASSFAVGGLYGYTF,TGTGCCAGCAGCTTCGCGGTAGGGGGTCTCTATGGCTACACCTTC
TRBJ1-4,-,TRBV20-1,-,CSARGPTLIKEKLFF,TGCAGTGCTAGAGGGCCGACTCTTATCAAGGAAAAACTGTTTTTT
TRBJ1-2,-,TRBV4-3,-,CASSQDSRGPNYGYTF,TGCGCCAGCAGCCAAGATAGTCGGGGGCCCAACTATGGCTACACCTTC
TRBJ1-1,-,TRBV5-1,-,CASSLESIRQKTEAFF,TGCGCCAGCAGCTTGGAGTCGATTCGCCAGAAGACTGAAGCTTTCTTT
TRBJ2-3,-,TRBV20-1,-,CSAHRDTDTQYF,TGCAGTGCGCACAGGGATACAGATACGCAGTATTTT
TRBJ2-1,few,TRBV7-8,-,CASSPEFRGGGVDEQFF,TGTGCCAGCAGCCCAGAGTTTAGGGGGGGCGGCGTCGATGAGCAGTTCTTC
TRBJ2-5,-,TRBV5-1,-,CASSPWTGAETQYF,TGCGCCAGCAGCCCATGGACCGGGGCAGAGACCCAGTACTTC
TRBJ2-4,-,TRBV29-1,TRBD1,CSVEDRSGQGMYGQYF,TGCAGCGTTGAAGACCGTTCGGGACAGGGCATGTACGGGCAGTACTTC
TRBJ2-3,few,TRBV12-3/TRBV12-4,TRBD2,CASSSSLADYTDTQYF,TGTGCCAGCTCTTCTTCACTAGCGGACTACACAGATACGCAGTATTTT
TRBJ1-4,-,TRBV6-6,TRBD1,CASRWSGQGATNEKLFF,TGTGCCAGCAGATGGTCGGGACAGGGTGCAACTAATGAAAAACTGTTTTTT
TRBJ1-5,-,TRBV20-1,-,CSARDVQQGLNQPQHF,TGCAGTGCTAGAGATGTTCAGCAGGGCCTCAATCAGCCCCAGCATTTT
TRBJ1-2,few,TRBV6-6,-,CASSYSRQSYGYTF,TGTGCCAGCAGTTACTCGAGGCAGAGCTATGGCTACACCTTC